This T cell receptor (beta chain) appears in the sequencing data of a study of blood T cell repertoires in COVID-19. There are a few counts of this clone. Germline lookup yields CDR1 ENHRY and CDR2 SYGVKD. This CDR3 contains 14 residues. Trimming cost V 3 bases and J 0 bases, with 8 bases left between them. Generated by immunoSEQ multiplex PCR, the TCRdb table keeps only in-frame clones and is missing some. This table holds about 370,000 clones, roughly nine tenths found once. The rearrangement links TRBV10-3 to TRBJ1-1, with no clear D. The TCR was taken from a woman aged 25 to 39 with COVID-19, enrolled during active disease. The material sequenced was peripheral blood. The CDR3 DNA sequence: TGTGCCATCAGTGAAAGGGAGATGAACACTGAAGCTTTCTTT. Its translation: CAISEREMNTEAFF.